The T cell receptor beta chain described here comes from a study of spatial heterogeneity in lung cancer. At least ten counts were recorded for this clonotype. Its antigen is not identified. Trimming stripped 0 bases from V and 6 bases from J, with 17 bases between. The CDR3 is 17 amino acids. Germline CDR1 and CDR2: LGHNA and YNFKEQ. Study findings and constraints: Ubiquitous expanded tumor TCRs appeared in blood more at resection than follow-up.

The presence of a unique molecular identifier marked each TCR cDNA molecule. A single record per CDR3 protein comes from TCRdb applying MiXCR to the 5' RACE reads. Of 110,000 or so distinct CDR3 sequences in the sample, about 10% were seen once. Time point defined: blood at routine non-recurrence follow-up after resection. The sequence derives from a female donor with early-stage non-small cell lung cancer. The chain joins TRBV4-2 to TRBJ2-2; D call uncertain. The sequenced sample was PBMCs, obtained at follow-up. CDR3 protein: CASSQDLSSLFSGELFF. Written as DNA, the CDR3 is TGTGCCAGCAGCCAAGATCTCTCTAGTCTCTTCTCCGGGGAGCTGTTTTTT.